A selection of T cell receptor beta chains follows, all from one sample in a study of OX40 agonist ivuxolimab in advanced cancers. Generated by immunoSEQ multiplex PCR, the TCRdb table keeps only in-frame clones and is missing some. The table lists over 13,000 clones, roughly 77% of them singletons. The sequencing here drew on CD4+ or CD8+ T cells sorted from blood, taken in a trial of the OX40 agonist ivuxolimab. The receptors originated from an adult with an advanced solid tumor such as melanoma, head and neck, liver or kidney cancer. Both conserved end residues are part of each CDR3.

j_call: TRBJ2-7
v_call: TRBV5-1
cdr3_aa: CASSYPRDRETYEQYF

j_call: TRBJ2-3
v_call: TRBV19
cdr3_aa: CASSLGTSGSVDTQYF

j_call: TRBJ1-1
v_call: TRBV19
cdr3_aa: CASSFFGFGGRTEAFF

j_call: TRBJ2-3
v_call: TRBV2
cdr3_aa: CASSEAGWSTDTQYF

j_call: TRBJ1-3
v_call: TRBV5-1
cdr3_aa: CASSLDYSTSGNTIYF

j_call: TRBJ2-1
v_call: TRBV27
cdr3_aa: CASRGPGLAGVNGQFF

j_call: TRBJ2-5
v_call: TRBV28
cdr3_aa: CASSFLEGLETQYF

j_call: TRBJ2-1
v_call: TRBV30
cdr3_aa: CAWSEGNEQFF

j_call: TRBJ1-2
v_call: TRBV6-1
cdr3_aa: CATVGPQGENYGYTF

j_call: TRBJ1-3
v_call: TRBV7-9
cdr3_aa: CASRASGVLSGNTIYF

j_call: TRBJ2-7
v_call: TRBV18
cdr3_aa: CASSPPVSAYEQYF

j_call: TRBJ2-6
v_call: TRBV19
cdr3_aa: CASSRYLAGEGSGGANVLTF

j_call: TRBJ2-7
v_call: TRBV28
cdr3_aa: CASSNDLNYEQYF

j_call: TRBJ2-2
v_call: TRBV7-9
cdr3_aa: CASSLVERSTGELFF

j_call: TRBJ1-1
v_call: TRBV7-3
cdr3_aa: CASSWEATEAFF

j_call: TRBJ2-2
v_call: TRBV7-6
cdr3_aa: CASSLSPSGGELFF

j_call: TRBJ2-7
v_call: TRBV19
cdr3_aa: CASSTQAADEQYF

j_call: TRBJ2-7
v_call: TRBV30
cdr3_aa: CAWSGEGTGSSYEQYF

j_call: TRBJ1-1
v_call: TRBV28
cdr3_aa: CASRLPGAGNEAFF

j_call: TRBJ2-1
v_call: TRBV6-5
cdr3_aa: CASSRGVYYNEQFF

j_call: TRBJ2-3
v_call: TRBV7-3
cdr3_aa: CASSLIGGVDTQYF

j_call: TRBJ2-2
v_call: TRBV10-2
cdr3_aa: CASSDVGYRTGELFF

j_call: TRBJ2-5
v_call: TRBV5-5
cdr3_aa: CASSLEGHTRETQYF

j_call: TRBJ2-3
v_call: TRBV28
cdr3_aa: CASATSGRPADTQYF

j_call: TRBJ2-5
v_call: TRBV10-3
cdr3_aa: CAITPSGNETQYF

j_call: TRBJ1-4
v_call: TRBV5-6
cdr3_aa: CASRTGSNEKLFF

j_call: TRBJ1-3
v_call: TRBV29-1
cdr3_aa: CSVAVGGDGSGNTIYF

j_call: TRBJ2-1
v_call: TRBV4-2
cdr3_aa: CASSQGGKQFF

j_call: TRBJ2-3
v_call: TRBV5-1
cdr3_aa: CASSWDGSYTQYF

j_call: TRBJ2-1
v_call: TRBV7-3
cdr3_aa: CASSPTSGGHEQFF

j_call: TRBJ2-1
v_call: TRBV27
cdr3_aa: CASSWGGGGNAYNEQFF

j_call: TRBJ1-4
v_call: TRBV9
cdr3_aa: CASSPWGDRARDEKLFF

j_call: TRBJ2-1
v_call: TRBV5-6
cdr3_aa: CASSLRAGRTYNEQFF

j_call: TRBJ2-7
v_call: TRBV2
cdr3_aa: CASSLGLAGGPGQYF

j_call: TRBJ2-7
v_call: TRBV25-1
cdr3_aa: CASSHRGQTYEQYF

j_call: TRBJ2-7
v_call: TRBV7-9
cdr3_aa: CASSSGTGPYEQYF

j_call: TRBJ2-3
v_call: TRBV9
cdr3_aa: CASSVEARSTDTQYF

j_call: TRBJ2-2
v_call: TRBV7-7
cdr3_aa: CASSPGTGDGELFF

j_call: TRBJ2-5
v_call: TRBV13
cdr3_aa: CASSKRGQGETQYF

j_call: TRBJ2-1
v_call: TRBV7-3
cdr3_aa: CASSPHAESSYNEQFF

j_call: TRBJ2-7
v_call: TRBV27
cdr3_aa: CASAPGLASYEQYF

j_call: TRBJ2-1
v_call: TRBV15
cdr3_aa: CATRREWSSYNEQFF

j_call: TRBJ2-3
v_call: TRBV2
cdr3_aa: CASSYLSGSRADTQYF

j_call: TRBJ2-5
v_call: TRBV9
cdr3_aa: CASSVESAQETQYF

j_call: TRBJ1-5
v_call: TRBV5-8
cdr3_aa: CASSLGGSSNQPQHF

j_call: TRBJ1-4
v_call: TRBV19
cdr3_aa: CASKPPDNEKLFF

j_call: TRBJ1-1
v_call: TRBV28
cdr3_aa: CASSYIKDREGKAFF